Presented here are 20 T cell receptor beta chains from one specimen sequenced in a study of T cell repertoires in cytomegalovirus infection. Their cognate antigens are unknown. TCRdb reprocessed the reads via MiXCR and lists one record per CDR3 protein. The sample yields some 480,000 distinct CDR3 sequences, roughly a third seen once. The material was cultured PBMCs, obtained from culture after CMV antigen stimulation. These receptors came from a human donor in good health (CMV status not recorded). Some clones in this sample may be carry-over from other donors' samples.

This sequence joins TRBV29-1 and TRBJ2-3; D uncertain. Germline-derived CDR1 and CDR2 are SQVTM and ANQGSEA. V was pared by 7 bases and J by 2 bases, with 13 bases between. This CDR3 spans 13 amino acids. This CDR3 reads CSAHTPNTDTQYF. CDR3 coding DNA: TGCAGCGCCCACACCCCCAACACAGATACGCAGTATTTT.

This clonotype was observed a few times. CDR3 bases: TGTGCCAGCAGTTACTTGGGGACAGGGGGCACAGATACGCAGTATTTT. Its translation is CASSYLGTGGTDTQYF. The chain is built from TRBV6-5 and TRBJ2-3; TRBD1 agrees at 10 bases. The CDR3 runs to 16 residues. Unmatched junction bases numbered 2, after V lost 1 base and J lost 1 base. CDR1 MNHEY and CDR2 SVGAGI come from the germline V gene.

This clonotype was picked up a small number of times. The chain uses TRBV7-9 and TRBJ2-5, with a tentative D call TRBD1 (6 bases). CDR1 and CDR2 from the germline V gene are SEHNR and FQNEAQ (reference sequence). The CDR3 extends over 12 amino acids. The ends were cut back, 11 bases at V and 4 bases at J, with 14 bases in the middle. In nucleotides, the CDR3 is TGTGCCGTGCAGGGGTTGATAGAGACCCAGTACTTC. Translation: CAVQGLIETQYF.

The chain joins TRBV4-1 to TRBJ1-5, with D perhaps matching TRBD1 (5 bases). The CDR3 runs to 16 residues. V lost 1 base and J lost 1, with 11 bases in between. Germline V gives CDR1 MGHRA, CDR2 YSYEKL. DNA for the CDR3: TGCGCCAGCAGCCAAGGAGGGGATTTGAGCAATCAGCCCCAGCATTTT. It yields the protein CASSQGGDLSNQPQHF.

This clonotype was detected ten times or more. The rearrangement links TRBV7-2 to TRBJ2-5; maybe TRBD2 (7 bases). Looked up from germline, CDR1 is SGHTA and CDR2 is FQGNSA. Trimming left V 2 bases short and J 5 bases short, with 15 bases between. The CDR3 spans 15 residues. This chain's CDR3 is CASSLNRGAGETQYF. The CDR3 coding sequence is TGTGCCAGCAGCTTAAATCGGGGGGCTGGGGAGACCCAGTACTTC.

This rearrangement joins TRBV9 to TRBJ2-1; TRBD2 aligns across 13 bases. Germline CDR1 is SGDLS and CDR2 is YYNGEE. The CDR3 consists of 16 residues. Unmatched junction bases numbered 9, after V lost 3 bases and J lost 9 bases. CDR3 residues: CASSGGLAGVRAEQFF. CDR3 nucleotides: TGTGCCAGCAGCGGCGGACTAGCGGGAGTGAGGGCTGAGCAGTTCTTC.

The gene calls are TRBV6-6 and TRBJ1-1, with 10 bases that match TRBD1. Germline V gives CDR1 MNHNY, CDR2 SVGAGI (reference sequence). J gave up 0 bases and V 2 bases, and 9 bases lay outside the gene matches. The CDR3 runs to 18 residues. CDR3 sequence (DNA): TGTGCCAGCAGTTACACCGGGACAGGGGTCGGATTGAACACTGAAGCTTTCTTT. Its protein product is CASSYTGTGVGLNTEAFF.

A few counts support this clonotype. The chain carries TRBV4-1 and TRBJ2-5; 8 bases fit TRBD1. V dropped 1 base and J dropped 3; count of bases not matched to a gene: 7. Per germline, CDR1 MGHRA and CDR2 YSYEKL. CDR3 length: 16 residues. The CDR3 coding sequence is TGCGCCAGCAGCCAAGTCGTTAAGACAGGGGAAGAGACCCAGTACTTC. Protein: CASSQVVKTGEETQYF.

This clonotype was seen more than once but under ten times. The rearrangement uses TRBV24-1 and TRBJ2-5; TRBD1 matches 9 bases. Germline V CDR1 and CDR2: KGHDR, SFDVKD. Losses at the gene ends were 7 bases for V and 4 bases for J; bases not matched to a gene: 9. The CDR3 consists of 15 residues. In DNA, the CDR3 is TGTGCCACCAGCTTAGGGGACAGGGTCCGAGAGACCCAGTACTTC. This encodes CATSLGDRVRETQYF.

This clonotype was seen a handful of times. V is TRBV4-1 and J is TRBJ1-2; D possibly corresponds to TRBD1 (5 bases). CDR1 and CDR2 (germline): MGHRA, YSYEKL. The V end was cut by 5 bases, the J end by 2 bases, with 24 bases between. The CDR3 totals 18 residues. CDR3 amino acids: CASSSYRGVPRDNYGYTF. The CDR3 coding sequence is TGCGCCAGCAGCTCGTATCGGGGGGTCCCGAGGGACAACTATGGCTACACCTTC.

This clonotype was seen more than once but under ten times. The chain recombines TRBV6-5 with TRBJ1-1; possibly TRBD1 for D (6 bases). The CDR3 extends over 15 amino acids. From germline, CDR1 is MNHEY and CDR2 SVGAGI. V was trimmed by 2 bases and J by 0 bases, leaving 10 bases between them. The CDR3 loop reads CASSYTDSLNTEAFF. CDR3 DNA sequence: TGTGCCAGCAGTTACACGGACAGTTTGAACACTGAAGCTTTCTTT.

This clonotype was counted between two and nine times. The chain links TRBV12-3 or TRBV12-4 to TRBJ1-5; no firm D call. The V end lost 2 bases, the J end lost 7 bases, and 9 bases lay between the germline ends. The CDR3 spans 13 residues. The CDR3 region is CASSLPADQPQHF. The CDR3 DNA reads as TGTGCCAGCAGTTTACCAGCTGACCAGCCCCAGCATTTT.

The chain has TRBV2 and TRBJ2-1, with 9 bases that match TRBD2. The germline CDR1 and CDR2 sequences are SNHLY and FYNNEI. After removal of 3 bases from V and 8 bases from J, the junction contained 8 bases not matched to a gene. This CDR3 comprises 15 residues. CDR3 nucleotides: TGTGCCAGCAGTGATACGCTAGCGGGATATGATGAGCAGTTCTTC. Its translation is CASSDTLAGYDEQFF. The full variable domain, its missing parts supplied by reference TRBV2 and TRBJ2-1, is EPEVTQTPSHQVTQMGQEVILRCVPISNHLYFYWYRQILGQKVEFLVSFYNNEISEKSEIFDDQFSVERPDGSNFTLKIRSTKLEDSAMYFCASSDTLAGYDEQFFGPGTRLTVL.

The chain employs TRBV18 and TRBJ1-3; D perhaps matches TRBD1 (5 bases). The CDR3 runs 14 residues. Trimming pared 5 bases from V and 0 bases from J, leaving 8 bases between. Germline V gene sequence: CDR1 KGHSH, CDR2 LQKENI. CDR3 sequence: CASSADSSGNTIYF. The CDR3 DNA is TGTGCCAGCTCAGCCGACAGCTCTGGAAACACCATATATTTT. Complete variable domain (other parts from reference TRBV18 and TRBJ1-3): NAGVMQNPRHLVRRRGQEARLRCSPMKGHSHVYWYRQLPEEGLKFMVYLQKENIIDESGMPKERFSAEFPKEGPSILRIQQVVRGDSAAYFCASSADSSGNTIYFGEGSWLTVV.

This clonotype has at least ten counts. The V and J genes are TRBV7-2 and TRBJ1-2, with D possibly matching TRBD1 (6 bases). Germline V gene data show CDR1 as SGHTA and CDR2 as FQGNSA. The CDR3 extends over 13 amino acids. V was clipped by 3 bases and J by 6 bases, with 11 bases between them. The CDR3, as DNA: TGTGCCAGCAGCTTTACAGGGAGCGATGGCTACACCTTC. It yields the protein CASSFTGSDGYTF.

The chain has TRBV7-2 and TRBJ2-3; 7 nucleotides align to TRBD1. The V gene end was trimmed by 8 bases and the J gene end by 2 bases; junction bases not matched to a gene: 10. The CDR3 consists of 15 residues. In germline, CDR1 is SGHTA, CDR2 FQGNSA. The CDR3 protein is CASDPTGSPTDTQYF. The CDR3 bases are TGTGCCAGCGACCCGACAGGGAGTCCCACAGATACGCAGTATTTT.

A few counts support this clonotype. The chain links TRBV24-1 to TRBJ2-6; D call uncertain. The germline V gene encodes CDR1 KGHDR and CDR2 SFDVKD. The germline V and J ends were trimmed by 4 bases and 0 bases, with 12 bases remaining between them. The length of the CDR3 is 17 residues. CDR3 sequence (DNA): TGTGCCACCAGTGACCCAGGCAGAAGCTCTGGGGCCAACGTCCTGACTTTC. This translates into CATSDPGRSSGANVLTF.

V usage is TRBV20-1 and J usage is TRBJ1-1; weak D call: TRBD1 (5 bases). The V gene's germline CDR1 is DFQATT and CDR2 SNEGSKA (reference sequence). Trimming removed 2 bases from V and 1 base from J, with 8 bases in between. This CDR3 contains 13 residues. The CDR3 here is CSARWQGNTEAFF. The CDR3 bases are TGCAGTGCTAGATGGCAGGGGAACACTGAAGCTTTCTTT.

This clonotype was seen many times. The CDR3: CASSTGLYSNQPQHF. For the CDR3, the DNA is TGTGCCAGTAGTACGGGACTGTATAGCAATCAGCCCCAGCATTTT. This chain connects TRBV19 to TRBJ1-5; possibly TRBD1 for D (5 bases). CDR1 is LNHDA and CDR2 is SQIVND in the germline V gene (reference sequence). The CDR3 spans 15 residues. The V end lost 4 bases, the J end lost 0 bases, and 10 bases lay between the germline ends.

CDR3 coding DNA: TGTGCCAGCAGCTTCACTAGCGACCCGAACACCGGGGAGCTGTTTTTT. Amino acid sequence: CASSFTSDPNTGELFF. The chain combines TRBV13 with TRBJ2-2, with 7 bases identical to TRBD2. V lost 3 bases to trimming and J lost 0 bases; unmatched junction nucleotides: 4. The CDR3 is 16 residues long. Germline V gene data show CDR1 as PRHDT and CDR2 as FYEKMQ (reference sequence).